This TCR beta chain is drawn from a study of T-cell reconstitution after alpha-beta-depleted transplantation in children. This clonotype has a count of ten or more. The CDR3 length is 16 residues. Germline assignment: CDR1 SEHNR and CDR2 FQNEAQ (reference sequence). The V gene end was trimmed by 5 bases and the J gene end by 1 base; junction bases not matched to a gene: 8. During its preparation, the TCRbeta library received unique molecular identifiers. TCRdb re-called the PCR reads with MiXCR, one entry per CDR3 protein. The top ten hold approximately 2.9% of the sample, which has fewer than 200,000 distinct CDR3 sequences, about 6.4% seen once.

The origin of this receptor is a human donor who donated a stem cell graft to a child with Wiskott-Aldrich syndrome. The specimen comprised PBMCs from the stem cell graft donor, sampled from the stem cell graft. This chain uses TRBV7-9 with TRBJ1-1; 9 bases are a match to TRBD1. The CDR3, as DNA: TGTGCCAGCAGCCCTCAACAGGGGGCGGAGAACACTGAAGCTTTCTTT. Translated: CASSPQQGAENTEAFF.